Listed below are T cell receptor beta chains from one sample, sequenced in a study of PD-L1 blockade in urothelial cancer. Only in-frame clones appear in the TCRdb table, and some are missing; sequencing was by immunoSEQ multiplex PCR. In the table there are more than 50,000 clones, around 81% of which are singletons. This sample comprised PBMCs, obtained around atezolizumab (anti-PD-L1) treatment. The source is a man in his 70s with urothelial cancer. Both conserved end residues are part of each CDR3. Each record gives: CDR3 protein, CDR3 DNA, V gene, D gene, clone size, J gene. The D gene is left open where the match is weak. Rows may omit the clone size; those that give it use once, few, many or a size class.

CASSLAVQGFVSTDTQYF	TGTGCCAGCAGCTTAGCCGTACAGGGATTTGTCAGCACAGATACGCAGTATTTT	TRBV7-2	.	.	TRBJ2-3
CATGQYQETQYF	TGTGCCACGGGACAGTATCAAGAGACCCAGTACTTC	TRBV7-9	TRBD1	once	TRBJ2-5
CSVEEIIGEKLFF	TGCAGCGTTGAAGAAATCATCGGGGAAAAACTGTTTTTT	TRBV29-1	.	.	TRBJ1-4
CASSPEPGRTRYEQFF	TGTGCCAGCAGCCCGGAACCCGGGAGAACTAGGTATGAGCAGTTCTTC	TRBV7-9	.	.	TRBJ2-1
CASRERLAARTDTQYF	TGTGCCAGCAGGGAACGACTAGCGGCCCGCACAGATACGCAGTATTTT	TRBV2	TRBD2	.	TRBJ2-3
CASSLGQGNYGYTF	TGTGCCAGCAGCTTAGGACAGGGGAACTATGGCTACACCTTC	TRBV5-6	TRBD1	.	TRBJ1-2
CASSIDLAEQETQYF	TGTGCCAGTAGTATAGATCTGGCGGAGCAAGAGACCCAGTACTTC	TRBV19	.	.	TRBJ2-5
CASRPSGGSQPQHF	TGTGCCAGCAGGCCTTCGGGTGGGAGTCAGCCCCAGCATTTT	TRBV6-5	.	.	TRBJ1-5
CASSPSEDEKLFF	TGTGCCAGTAGTCCTTCCGAGGATGAAAAACTGTTTTTT	TRBV19	.	.	TRBJ1-4
CASSSPGQRIMNTEAFF	TGTGCCAGCAGTTCCCCGGGACAGAGGATAATGAACACTGAAGCTTTCTTT	TRBV6-7	TRBD1	.	TRBJ1-1
CASSPTGTGYTEAFF	TGTGCCAGCTCACCAACCGGGACAGGGTACACTGAAGCTTTCTTT	TRBV18	TRBD1	.	TRBJ1-1
CASSLLQGQETQYF	TGTGCCAGCAGTCTACTACAGGGTCAAGAGACCCAGTACTTC	TRBV2	.	.	TRBJ2-5
CASSSGTSHTYEQYF	TGTGCCAGCAGTTCCGGGACTAGCCACACCTACGAGCAGTACTTC	TRBV6-6	TRBD2	.	TRBJ2-7
CSVDYGRVENEQFF	TGCAGCGTTGATTACGGCAGGGTGGAGAATGAGCAGTTCTTC	TRBV29-1	.	.	TRBJ2-1
CASSGGGRQPQHF	TGTGCCAGCAGCGGGGGGGGTCGGCAGCCCCAGCATTTT	TRBV2	.	few	TRBJ1-5
CASSAGGDYSYEQYF	TGTGCCAGCAGCGCGGGAGGGGACTACTCCTACGAGCAGTACTTC	TRBV7-8	TRBD2	few	TRBJ2-7
CASRREPLTGTQYF	TGTGCCAGCAGGCGGGAGCCCTTGACCGGTACGCAGTATTTT	TRBV2	TRBD2	.	TRBJ2-3
CASSLARTSGSTRDEQFF	TGTGCCAGCAGCTTGGCCAGGACTAGCGGGAGTACCCGCGATGAGCAGTTCTTC	TRBV5-6	TRBD2	.	TRBJ2-1
CASSLVGLAGMGGDEQFF	TGTGCCAGCAGCTTAGTTGGGCTAGCGGGAATGGGGGGGGATGAGCAGTTCTTC	TRBV7-2	TRBD2	.	TRBJ2-1
CASSLGFGRGSTGELFF	TGTGCCAGCAGCTTGGGATTCGGGAGAGGTTCAACCGGGGAGCTGTTTTTT	TRBV7-2	.	.	TRBJ2-2
CASSSVGQGLGNTIYF	TGTGCCAGCAGTAGCGTGGGACAGGGTCTGGGAAACACCATATATTTT	TRBV28	TRBD1	.	TRBJ1-3
CASSNQGETQYF	TGTGCCAGCAGCAACCAGGGGGAGACCCAGTACTTC	TRBV7-9	.	.	TRBJ2-5
CASRLAGGDTQYF	TGTGCCAGTAGACTAGCGGGAGGGGATACGCAGTATTTT	TRBV28	TRBD2	.	TRBJ2-3
CASSREFSYEQYF	TGTGCCAGCAGCCGGGAGTTCTCCTACGAGCAGTACTTC	TRBV6-1	.	.	TRBJ2-7
CASSLDGVGAEKLFF	TGTGCCAGCAGCTTGGACGGGGTGGGAGCCGAAAAACTGTTTTTT	TRBV5-4	.	.	TRBJ1-4
CASSAYYSGEQFF	TGTGCCAGCAGTGCCTACTATAGTGGCGAGCAGTTCTTC	TRBV6-1	.	.	TRBJ2-1
CASSQERGGTGTGNTIYF	TGTGCCAGCAGCCAAGAAAGGGGTGGGACAGGGACTGGAAACACCATATATTTT	TRBV4-2	TRBD1	.	TRBJ1-3
CASSDGLAGVGTYNEQFF	TGTGCCAGCAGTGATGGACTAGCGGGAGTAGGTACCTACAATGAGCAGTTCTTC	TRBV6-1	TRBD2	.	TRBJ2-1